The 6 T cell receptor beta chains below come from one sample, sequenced in a study of early T cells in non-severe SARS-CoV-2 infection. TCRdb reprocessed the 5' RACE reads via MiXCR and lists one record per CDR3 protein. The sample lists over 95,000 distinct CDR3 sequences, 16% occurring once. Sequenced input: whole blood. The receptors derive from an adult who was a healthcare worker with PCR-confirmed SARS-CoV-2 infection or an uninfected control (not recorded which).

The CDR3 here is CASSLGLAGVNNEQFF. The CDR3 bases are TGTGCCAGCTCCCTGGGACTAGCGGGAGTAAACAATGAGCAGTTCTTC. V gene TRBV18 combines with J gene TRBJ2-1, with 14 bases aligning to TRBD2. The CDR3 covers 16 residues. V lost 6 bases to trimming and J lost 5 bases; unmatched junction nucleotides: 6. The germline V gene encodes CDR1 KGHSH and CDR2 LQKENI.

This clonotype was detected only a few times. This rearrangement joins TRBV12-5 to TRBJ1-2; weak D call: TRBD1 (6 bases). Germline loops: CDR1 LGHNT, CDR2 FRNRAP. Trimming left V 6 bases short and J 3 bases short, with 14 bases between. This CDR3 has 14 amino acids. CDR3 bases: TGTGCTAGTGGCCCTACAGGGTTACACTATGGCTACACCTTC. As protein: CASGPTGLHYGYTF. The whole variable domain, remainder taken from reference TRBV12-5 and TRBJ1-2, is DARVTQTPRHKVTEMGQEVTMRCQPILGHNTVFWYRQTMMQGLELLAYFRNRAPLDDSGMPKDRFSAEMPDATLATLKIQPSEPRDSAVYFCASGPTGLHYGYTFGSGTRLTVV.

This clonotype came up many times. The chain links TRBV11-3 to TRBJ1-1; no firm D call. Germline V lookup: CDR1 SGHNT, CDR2 YENEEA. This CDR3 region has 13 residues. V gave up 0 bases and J gave up 0 bases, with 2 bases separating them. This chain's CDR3 is CASSLEVNTEAFF. Here the CDR3 DNA reads TGTGCCAGCAGCTTAGAGGTGAACACTGAAGCTTTCTTT.

The chain uses TRBV7-6 and TRBJ2-2, with TRBD2 identical over 8 bases. Germline V CDR1 and CDR2: SGHVS, FNYEAQ. J lost 8 bases, V lost 5 bases, and 7 bases had no gene match. The CDR3 is 14 residues long. The CDR3 loop reads CASSSPAGAGELFF. The CDR3 DNA sequence: TGTGCCAGCAGCAGCCCAGCGGGAGCTGGGGAGCTGTTTTTT.

This chain uses TRBV6-2 or TRBV6-3 with TRBJ2-1, with TRBD2 matching over 13 bases. Per germline, CDR1 MNHEY and CDR2 SVGEGT. This CDR3 contains 15 residues. J lost 8 bases, V lost 6 bases, and 7 bases had no gene match. The CDR3 DNA is TGTGCCAGCAGCAGGACTAGCGGGGGATTCGATGAGCAGTTCTTC. It translates to CASSRTSGGFDEQFF.

This clonotype was observed a few times. The rearrangement uses TRBV5-1 and TRBJ1-1; 7 bases align to TRBD1. CDR3 size: 15 residues. From germline, CDR1 is SGHRS and CDR2 YFSETQ. V was clipped by 1 base and J by 3 bases; unmatched bases: 6. The CDR3 loop reads CASSLTGVGDTEAFF. The CDR3 DNA reads TGCGCCAGCAGCTTGACAGGGGTTGGGGACACTGAAGCTTTCTTT.